These T cell receptor beta chains were read from a single sample in a study of blood T cell repertoires in COVID-19. Some clones are missing from TCRdb's copy, which holds only in-frame ones; the method was immunoSEQ multiplex PCR. The data show roughly 84,000 clones, with 75% seen just once and around 4.2% held by the top ten. The sample consisted of peripheral blood. Receptor source: a woman aged 45-59 years with acute or convalescent COVID-19. Both conserved end residues are part of each CDR3. D genes are given only for firm matches. Not every row has a clone size; where given, it reads once, few, many or a size class.

-,TRBV6-2/TRBV6-3,TRBJ2-3,-,CASSSGGGSYYTQYF,TGTGCCAGCAGTTCTGGCGGGGGCTCCTACTATACGCAGTATTTT
once,TRBV28,TRBJ2-1,TRBD2,CASSPRTSGRHNEQFF,TGTGCCAGCAGTCCCAGGACTAGCGGGCGGCACAATGAGCAGTTCTTC
-,TRBV7-3,TRBJ2-1,-,CASSFTRVDEQFF,TGTGCCAGCAGCTTTACCAGGGTCGATGAGCAGTTCTTC
once,TRBV28,TRBJ2-2,TRBD1,CASWDRGNTGELFF,TGTGCCAGCTGGGACAGGGGCAACACCGGGGAGCTGTTTTTT
once,TRBV28,TRBJ1-1,-,CASSLGGNTEAFF,TGTGCCAGCAGTTTGGGGGGGAACACTGAAGCTTTCTTT
-,TRBV12-3/TRBV12-4,TRBJ1-5,TRBD1,CASSGQGGQPQHF,TGTGCCAGCAGTGGACAGGGGGGCCAGCCCCAGCATTTT
-,TRBV9,TRBJ2-5,-,CASSPRGGPQETQYF,TGTGCCAGCAGCCCCCGCGGGGGCCCACAAGAGACCCAGTACTTC
-,TRBV7-9,TRBJ1-4,-,CASSLTGGFGKLFF,TGTGCCAGCAGCTTAACGGGGGGCTTTGGAAAACTGTTTTTT
-,TRBV29-1,TRBJ1-1,-,CSVDHWQVPEDTEAFF,TGCAGCGTTGATCACTGGCAGGTACCGGAGGACACTGAAGCTTTCTTT
-,TRBV27,TRBJ1-5,-,CASSLSATRGGGNQPQHF,TGTGCCAGCAGTTTATCGGCTACCAGGGGAGGGGGCAATCAGCCCCAGCATTTT
once,TRBV19,TRBJ1-2,TRBD1,CASSRQGSMNYGYTF,TGTGCCAGTAGTCGACAGGGGTCTATGAACTATGGCTACACCTTC
-,TRBV15,TRBJ1-4,TRBD1,CATSSGTGVPREKLFF,TGTGCCACCAGCAGCGGGACAGGGGTCCCTAGAGAAAAACTGTTTTTT
-,TRBV19,TRBJ1-1,-,CASSIKRDTEAFF,TGTGCCAGTAGTATCAAGAGGGACACTGAAGCTTTCTTT
few,TRBV6-2/TRBV6-3,TRBJ2-7,TRBD2,CASSYGPGGYEQYF,TGTGCCAGCAGTTACGGCCCGGGGGGATACGAGCAGTACTTC
-,TRBV5-8,TRBJ2-5,TRBD1,CASTFTGQAPQETQYF,TGTGCCAGCACCTTCACGGGACAGGCCCCCCAAGAGACCCAGTACTTC
-,TRBV2,TRBJ2-7,-,CASNTGSHEQYF,TGTGCCAGCAATACAGGGTCCCACGAGCAGTACTTC
-,TRBV19,TRBJ2-3,-,CASSTNLSPQYF,TGTGCCAGTAGTACCAACCTAAGCCCCCAGTATTTT
-,TRBV28,TRBJ2-7,TRBD1,CASRAPGQGVYSYEQYF,TGTGCCAGCAGAGCCCCGGGACAGGGGGTTTACTCCTACGAGCAGTACTTC
-,TRBV19,TRBJ1-5,-,CASSEKQGSNQPQHF,TGTGCCAGTAGTGAGAAACAGGGAAGCAATCAGCCCCAGCATTTT
-,TRBV9,TRBJ2-3,TRBD2,CASSVDPAGVDTQYF,TGTGCCAGCAGCGTAGACCCAGCGGGGGTAGATACGCAGTATTTT
-,TRBV2,TRBJ2-2,TRBD2,CASSEQRGGSGELFF,TGTGCCAGCAGTGAACAGCGGGGGGGCTCCGGGGAGCTGTTTTTT
-,TRBV6-1,TRBJ1-6,TRBD1,CASSEAGQGSNSPLHF,TGTGCCAGCAGTGAAGCGGGACAGGGGTCAAATTCACCCCTCCACTTT
-,TRBV2,TRBJ1-1,TRBD1,CASSGGGQFMNTEAFF,TGTGCCAGCAGCGGAGGGGGACAGTTCATGAACACTGAAGCTTTCTTT
-,TRBV3-1/TRBV3-2,TRBJ1-3,-,CASSDYFTSSGNTIYF,TGTGCCAGCAGCGACTACTTCACTTCCTCTGGAAACACCATATATTTT
many,TRBV5-6,TRBJ1-6,TRBD1,CASSPRTGGNNSPLHF,TGTGCCAGCAGCCCAAGGACAGGGGGAAATAATTCACCCCTCCACTTT
-,TRBV2,TRBJ1-2,-,CASSESGYGYTF,TGTGCCAGCAGTGAGTCGGGCTATGGCTACACCTTC
once,TRBV5-6,TRBJ1-1,-,CASSLVGAGDTEAFF,TGTGCCAGCAGCTTGGTGGGGGCTGGGGACACTGAAGCTTTCTTT
-,TRBV5-1,TRBJ1-1,-,CASSFTTGNTEAFF,TGCGCCAGCAGCTTCACGACGGGGAACACTGAAGCTTTCTTT
once,TRBV28,TRBJ2-7,-,CASISPRAPYEQYF,TGTGCCAGCATCTCTCCGCGCGCGCCCTACGAGCAGTACTTC
-,TRBV21-1,TRBJ1-4,-,CASTKGPWGNEKLFF,TGTGCCAGCACCAAGGGGCCATGGGGTAATGAAAAACTGTTTTTT
-,TRBV28,TRBJ1-5,TRBD1,CASSRRTGGWNQPQHF,TGTGCCAGCAGTAGAAGGACAGGGGGTTGGAATCAGCCCCAGCATTTT
few,TRBV2,TRBJ1-3,TRBD1,CASSLQGAASGNTIYF,TGTGCCAGCAGCCTACAGGGGGCAGCCTCTGGAAACACCATATATTTT
-,TRBV6-6,TRBJ1-2,-,CASSSNRRGGGYGYTF,TGTGCCAGCAGTTCCAACCGTAGGGGGGGCGGGTATGGCTACACCTTC
-,TRBV19,TRBJ2-4,TRBD2,CASSASLSGLAGQGAKNIQYF,TGTGCCAGTAGTGCCTCCCTGTCGGGACTAGCGGGGCAAGGGGCCAAAAACATTCAGTACTTC
few,TRBV7-9,TRBJ1-4,-,CASSPGQRIFEKLFF,TGTGCCAGCAGCCCCGGACAGCGAATATTTGAAAAACTGTTTTTT
-,TRBV5-4,TRBJ2-3,TRBD2,CASSIGTSGITDTQYF,TGTGCCAGCAGCATTGGGACTAGCGGAATCACAGATACGCAGTATTTT
-,TRBV5-1,TRBJ2-6,TRBD2,CASSPELAGGDVLTF,TGCGCCAGCAGTCCTGAACTAGCGGGCGGCGACGTCCTGACTTTC
once,TRBV9,TRBJ1-2,-,CASSVAGEGVQGGYTF,TGTGCCAGCAGCGTAGCAGGAGAGGGGGTTCAAGGTGGCTACACCTTC
-,TRBV11-2,TRBJ1-4,TRBD1,CASSLGPITGDEKLFF,TGTGCCAGCAGCTTAGGGCCCATAACAGGGGACGAAAAACTGTTTTTT
-,TRBV21-1,TRBJ1-6,-,CARPGRLPNSPLHF,TGTGCCAGGCCGGGTAGGCTTCCCAATTCACCCCTCCACTTT
-,TRBV6-2/TRBV6-3,TRBJ1-1,TRBD1,CASSQVGQSDLNTEAFF,TGTGCCAGCAGTCAGGTGGGACAGAGTGACTTGAACACTGAAGCTTTCTTT
-,TRBV5-1,TRBJ2-7,-,CASSLIPGYDEQYF,TGCGCCAGCAGCTTGATACCAGGTTATGACGAGCAGTACTTC
-,TRBV6-6,TRBJ2-1,-,CASSNREGGNEQFF,TGTGCCAGTTCCAACAGGGAAGGGGGCAATGAGCAGTTCTTC
-,TRBV5-1,TRBJ2-1,-,CASSSLSDEQFF,TGCGCCAGCAGCTCACTATCAGACGAGCAGTTCTTC
few,TRBV7-2,TRBJ1-1,-,CASSLQVGDTEAFF,TGTGCCAGCAGCTTACAGGTCGGGGACACTGAAGCTTTCTTT
few,TRBV19,TRBJ2-6,-,CASYPGVHSGANVLTF,TGTGCCAGTTACCCAGGGGTTCACTCTGGGGCCAACGTCCTGACTTTC
few,TRBV25-1,TRBJ2-6,-,CASSPRGSGANVLTF,TGTGCCAGCAGTCCCAGGGGCTCTGGGGCCAACGTCCTGACTTTC
-,TRBV28,TRBJ1-2,TRBD1,CASSLTGQADGYTF,TGTGCCAGCAGTTTAACCGGACAGGCGGATGGCTACACCTTC
few,TRBV19,TRBJ1-1,TRBD1,CASSTQTGTEAFF,TGTGCCAGTAGTACCCAGACAGGGACTGAAGCTTTCTTT
-,TRBV2,TRBJ1-5,-,CASRSSTNWYQPQHF,TGTGCCAGCCGAAGCTCTACTAATTGGTATCAGCCCCAGCATTTT
-,TRBV30,TRBJ2-1,-,CAGTPGDSSYNEQFF,TGTGCCGGAACTCCGGGAGATAGCTCCTACAATGAGCAGTTCTTC
-,TRBV7-2,TRBJ1-2,-,CASSMLIGYTF,TGTGCCAGCAGCATGTTAATTGGCTACACCTTC
-,TRBV5-5,TRBJ1-2,-,CASSPEAQVYYGYTF,TGTGCCAGCAGCCCCGAGGCACAGGTTTACTATGGCTACACCTTC
-,TRBV28,TRBJ2-5,-,CASQGLETQYF,TGTGCCAGTCAGGGCTTGGAGACCCAGTACTTC
-,TRBV5-1,TRBJ2-1,TRBD2,CASSLDSGNNEQFF,TGCGCCAGCAGCTTGGACAGCGGGAACAATGAGCAGTTCTTC
once,TRBV6-1,TRBJ1-4,-,CASSETVNEKLFF,TGTGCCAGCAGTGAAACAGTTAATGAAAAACTGTTTTTT
-,TRBV27,TRBJ1-6,-,CASSQPPGSNSPLHF,TGTGCCAGCAGTCAACCTCCCGGTTCGAATTCACCCCTCCACTTT
-,TRBV28,TRBJ2-7,TRBD2,CASSYLHGGWLYEQYF,TGTGCCAGCAGTTACTTACACGGGGGGTGGCTTTACGAGCAGTACTTC
-,TRBV19,TRBJ2-7,TRBD1,CASSTRITGQGSYEQYF,TGTGCCAGTAGTACTAGGATAACGGGACAGGGGTCCTACGAGCAGTACTTC